The 17 T cell receptor beta chains reported below all come from one sample, sequenced in a study of identical twins. TCRdb processed the 5' RACE reads anew with MiXCR; each CDR3 protein has one entry. The table includes around 290,000 distinct CDR3 sequences, 8.5% to 9.5% detected once. The sample also formed part of further work on yellow fever vaccine responses in identical twins.

Sequencing input: CD8+ T cells sorted from blood. The receptor set was obtained from a woman between 18 and 29 years old in good health.

The chain carries TRBV7-8 and TRBJ2-5, with 8 bases fitting TRBD2. Trimming at V came to 4 bases and at J to 2 bases, leaving 6 bases not matched to a gene. CDR1 is SGHVS, CDR2 FQNEAQ, per germline. The CDR3 runs 15 residues. CDR3 coding DNA: TGTGCCAGCAGCTGGAGGAGCGGGGGACAAGAGACCCAGTACTTC. This translates into CASSWRSGGQETQYF.

To note about this clonotype: This could be a read error, since a much larger clone is one nucleotide away. The gene calls are TRBV7-9 and TRBJ2-1; TRBD1 might be the D (6 bases). The CDR3 is 12 amino acids. Germline CDR1 and CDR2: SEHNR and FQNEAQ (reference sequence). The CDR3 bases are TGTGCCAGCAGCTTATGGGACAATCAGCAGTTCTTC. Protein sequence: CASSLWDNQQFF.

The V call is TRBV7-9, the J call TRBJ2-5, with D possibly being TRBD1 (5 bases). The CDR3 has 15 residues. Looked up from germline, CDR1 is SEHNR and CDR2 is FQNEAQ (reference sequence). V was clipped by 2 bases and J by 0 bases, with 10 bases between them. CDR3 protein: CASSLPGRDQETQYF. DNA of the CDR3: TGTGCCAGCAGCTTACCCGGCAGGGACCAAGAGACCCAGTACTTC. Variable domain in full (rest from reference TRBV7-9 and TRBJ2-5): DTGVSQNPRHKITKRGQNVTFRCDPISEHNRLYWYRQTLGQGPEFLTYFQNEAQLEKSRLLSDRFSAERPKGSFSTLEIQRTEQGDSAMYLCASSLPGRDQETQYFGPGTRLLVL.

This clonotype was seen more than once but under ten times. This chain joins TRBV20-1 and TRBJ1-1; D remains unclear. The ends were cut back, 1 base at V and 7 bases at J, with 4 bases in the middle. CDR1 DFQATT and CDR2 SNEGSKA come from the germline V gene (reference sequence). This CDR3 contains 10 residues. CDR3 nucleotides: TGCAGTGCTAGAGGGTTTGAAGCTTTCTTT. It codes for CSARGFEAFF.

This clonotype was seen repeatedly, ten times or more. The chain couples TRBV28 to TRBJ1-5, with D uncertain. Germline lookup yields CDR1 MDHEN and CDR2 SYDVKM. Trimming cost V 5 bases and J 0 bases, with 26 bases left between them. This CDR3 contains 20 residues. This chain's CDR3 is CASSLPPGTPVVPSNQPQHF. The DNA for the CDR3 is TGTGCCAGCAGTCTCCCCCCGGGAACACCTGTGGTTCCTAGCAATCAGCCCCAGCATTTT.

This clonotype was seen repeatedly, ten times or more. The chain couples TRBV7-8 to TRBJ1-5; D might be TRBD1 (5 bases). Germline V gene lookup returns CDR1 SGHVS and CDR2 FQNEAQ. Trimming left V 4 bases short and J 9 bases short, with 13 bases between. CDR3 length: 13 amino acids. This CDR3 is CASSSPGGGPQHF. The CDR3 DNA reads as TGTGCCAGCAGCTCCCCCGGGGGTGGGCCCCAGCATTTT.

This clonotype showed up many times. Germline and junction disagree at one end, which may indicate a read error. V and J are TRBV5-1 and TRBJ2-3; D call uncertain. CDR3 length equals 11 residues. Germline V CDR1 and CDR2: SGHRS, YFSETQ. The CDR3 DNA is TGTGCCAGCAGCTTCGGAGATACGCAGTATTTT. This gives the protein CASSFGDTQYF.

The V call is TRBV7-2, the J call TRBJ2-5; D is perhaps TRBD1 (5 bases). Trimming cost V 4 bases and J 1 base, with 10 bases left between them. The germline V gene has CDR1 SGHTA and CDR2 FQGNSA. The CDR3 runs 14 residues. This CDR3 is CASSYRQSQETQYF. Written as DNA, the CDR3 is TGTGCCAGCAGCTACCGACAGTCCCAAGAGACCCAGTACTTC.

This clonotype was picked up many times. CDR3 in DNA: TGCAGCGTTGAGAGCGGTATGGTAAGCGAGCAGTACTTC. It codes for CSVESGMVSEQYF. This chain connects TRBV29-1 to TRBJ2-7; D possibly corresponds to TRBD2 (5 bases). CDR1 SQVTM and CDR2 ANQGSEA come from the germline V gene. V gave up 3 bases and J gave up 6 bases, with 15 bases separating them. This CDR3 contains 13 residues.

This clonotype was detected ten times or more. J is TRBJ2-3 and V is TRBV29-1; D is unclear. In germline, CDR1 is SQVTM, CDR2 ANQGSEA. V was cut by 6 bases and J by 6 bases, with 16 bases left in between. The CDR3 extends over 13 amino acids. CDR3 DNA: TGCAGCGTCTTAACCGGAAACTCGGATACGCAGTATTTT. Protein sequence: CSVLTGNSDTQYF.

This clonotype appeared a few times. The chain employs TRBV20-1 and TRBJ2-6, with D unresolved. The germline V and J ends were trimmed by 1 base and 0 bases, with 1 base remaining between them. From germline, CDR1 is DFQATT and CDR2 SNEGSKA (reference sequence). The length of the CDR3 is 13 residues. The CDR3 DNA reads as TGCAGTGCTAGAGTCTCTGGGGCCAACGTCCTGACTTTC. It is translated as CSARVSGANVLTF.

The V call is TRBV20-1, the J call TRBJ2-7; TRBD2 aligns across 13 bases. The J segment lost 5 bases and the V segment lost 3 bases, leaving 7 bases of the junction unmatched. In germline, CDR1 is DFQATT, CDR2 SNEGSKA (reference sequence). The CDR3 sequence is 15 residues long. Here the CDR3 reads CSASERTSGSDEQYF. CDR3 coding DNA: TGCAGTGCTAGTGAAAGGACTAGCGGGAGCGACGAGCAGTACTTC.

This clonotype was picked up a small number of times. The chain recombines TRBV9 with TRBJ2-1, with a possible D match to TRBD2 (5 bases). Germline V gives CDR1 SGDLS, CDR2 YYNGEE. This CDR3 is built from 16 residues. Between the trimmed V and J ends, which lost 0 bases and 5 bases, there was a span of 15 bases. The CDR3, as DNA: TGTGCCAGCAGCGTAGAAGTTAGCGTGATCAACAATGAGCAGTTCTTC. Translating it yields CASSVEVSVINNEQFF.

The CDR3: CASSAGYTYEQYF. The CDR3 DNA reads TGTGCCAGCAGCGCAGGGTACACCTACGAGCAGTACTTC. The chain joins TRBV5-6 to TRBJ2-7; D is perhaps TRBD1 (5 bases). The germline gives CDR1 SGHDT, CDR2 YYEEEE. This CDR3 contains 13 residues. V was trimmed by 4 bases and J by 2 bases, leaving 10 bases between them.

The chain uses TRBV6-2 or TRBV6-3 and TRBJ2-7, with 11 bases aligning to TRBD2. The CDR3 totals 16 residues. CDR1 and CDR2 (germline): MNHEY, SVGEGT. V lost 0 bases and J lost 2; bases outside the gene matches: 3. The CDR3 DNA sequence: TGTGCCAGCAGTTACTCGAAACTAGCGGGGGCCTACGAGCAGTACTTC. Protein sequence: CASSYSKLAGAYEQYF.

This clonotype was found a few times. The chain employs TRBV6-5 and TRBJ1-2; maybe TRBD1 (5 bases). Per the germline V gene, CDR1 is MNHEY and CDR2 is SVGAGI. The CDR3 has 14 amino acids. Trimming took off 4 bases at V and 4 bases at J, with 13 bases between the two ends. The CDR3 region has the DNA TGTGCCAGCAGTTCCCCAGGGCTAATCTATGGCTACACCTTC. It codes for CASSSPGLIYGYTF.

Many counts were recorded for this clonotype. The rearrangement uses TRBV19 and TRBJ1-2; the D is unclear. Germline V gene lookup returns CDR1 LNHDA and CDR2 SQIVND (reference sequence). V dropped 4 bases and J dropped 2 bases, with 14 bases sitting between them. The CDR3 length is 15 residues. CDR3 in amino acids: CASSSRVLRNYGYTF. In DNA, the CDR3 is TGTGCCAGTAGTAGCCGGGTCCTGCGAAACTATGGCTACACCTTC.